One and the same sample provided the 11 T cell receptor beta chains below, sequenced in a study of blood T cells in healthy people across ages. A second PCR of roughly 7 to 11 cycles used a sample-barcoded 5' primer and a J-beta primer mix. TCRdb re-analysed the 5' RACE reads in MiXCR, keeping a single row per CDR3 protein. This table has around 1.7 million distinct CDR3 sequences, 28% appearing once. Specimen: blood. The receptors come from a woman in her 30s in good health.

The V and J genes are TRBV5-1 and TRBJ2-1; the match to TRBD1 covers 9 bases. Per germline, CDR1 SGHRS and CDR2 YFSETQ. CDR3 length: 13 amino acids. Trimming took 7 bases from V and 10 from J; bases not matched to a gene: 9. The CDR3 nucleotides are TGCGCCAGCGAAATCACAGGGGGCCAGGAGCAGTTCTTC. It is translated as CASEITGGQEQFF.

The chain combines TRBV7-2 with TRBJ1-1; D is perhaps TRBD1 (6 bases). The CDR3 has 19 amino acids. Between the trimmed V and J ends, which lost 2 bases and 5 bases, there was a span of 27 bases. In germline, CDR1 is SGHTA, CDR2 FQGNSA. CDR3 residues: CASSLRGTTPNGRRTEAFF. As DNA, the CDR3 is TGTGCCAGCAGCTTAAGGGGGACCACACCGAACGGGAGGCGGACTGAAGCTTTCTTT.

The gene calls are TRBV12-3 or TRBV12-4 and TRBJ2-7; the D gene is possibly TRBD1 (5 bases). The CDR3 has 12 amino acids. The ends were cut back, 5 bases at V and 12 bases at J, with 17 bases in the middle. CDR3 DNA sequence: TGTGCCAGCAGTCCAACAGGACCGGGCCCGTACTTC. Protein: CASSPTGPGPYF.

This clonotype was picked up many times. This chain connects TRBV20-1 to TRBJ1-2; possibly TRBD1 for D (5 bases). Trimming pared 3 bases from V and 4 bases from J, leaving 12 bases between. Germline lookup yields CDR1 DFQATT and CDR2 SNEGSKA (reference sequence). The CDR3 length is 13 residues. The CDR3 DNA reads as TGCAGTGCTAGTGAAGGGGCCCGCTATGGCTACACCTTC. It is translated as CSASEGARYGYTF.

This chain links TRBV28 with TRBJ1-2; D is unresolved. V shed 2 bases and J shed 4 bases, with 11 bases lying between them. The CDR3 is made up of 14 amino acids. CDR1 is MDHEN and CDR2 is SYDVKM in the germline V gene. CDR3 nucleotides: TGTGCCAGCAGTTTAAGAGGACGCGGCTATGGCTACACCTTC. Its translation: CASSLRGRGYGYTF.

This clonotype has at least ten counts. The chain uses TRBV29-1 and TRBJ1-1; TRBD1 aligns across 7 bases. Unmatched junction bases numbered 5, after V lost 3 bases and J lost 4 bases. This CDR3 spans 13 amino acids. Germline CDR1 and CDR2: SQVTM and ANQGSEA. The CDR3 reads CSVDKGAGTEAFF. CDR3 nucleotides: TGCAGCGTTGATAAGGGGGCAGGCACTGAAGCTTTCTTT.

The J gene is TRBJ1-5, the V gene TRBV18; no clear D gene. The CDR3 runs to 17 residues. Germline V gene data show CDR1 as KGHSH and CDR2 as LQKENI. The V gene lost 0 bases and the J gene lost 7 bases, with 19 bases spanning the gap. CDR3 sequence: CASSPPTPSGKGQPQHF. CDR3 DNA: TGTGCCAGCTCACCACCGACGCCTTCGGGAAAAGGACAGCCCCAGCATTTT.

Written as DNA, the CDR3 is TGCAGTGCACAAGGACAGGCTGGGGACTACGAGCAGTACTTC. Translation: CSAQGQAGDYEQYF. The chain has TRBV20-1 and TRBJ2-7, with 7 positions matching TRBD1. The germline gives CDR1 DFQATT, CDR2 SNEGSKA (reference sequence). The CDR3 covers 14 residues. Trimming cost V 6 bases and J 3 bases; bases outside gene matches: 11.

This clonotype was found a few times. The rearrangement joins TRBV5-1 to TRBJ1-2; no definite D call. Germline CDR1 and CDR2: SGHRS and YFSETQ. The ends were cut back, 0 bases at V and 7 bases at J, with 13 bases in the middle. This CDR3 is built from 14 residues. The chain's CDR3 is CASSLDRTGSGYTF. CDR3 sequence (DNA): TGCGCCAGCAGCTTGGATCGGACTGGAAGTGGCTACACCTTC. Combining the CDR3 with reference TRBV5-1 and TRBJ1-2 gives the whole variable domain KAGVTQTPRYLIKTRGQQVTLSCSPISGHRSVSWYQQTPGQGLQFLFEYFSETQRNKGNFPGRFSGRQFSNSRSEMNVSTLELGDSALYLCASSLDRTGSGYTFGSGTRLTVV.

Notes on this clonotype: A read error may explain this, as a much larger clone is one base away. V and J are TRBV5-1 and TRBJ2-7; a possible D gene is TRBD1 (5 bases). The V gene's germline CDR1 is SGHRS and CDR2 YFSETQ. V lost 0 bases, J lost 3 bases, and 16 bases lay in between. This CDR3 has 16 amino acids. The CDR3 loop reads CASSLANIRGGYEQYF. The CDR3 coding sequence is TGCGCCAGCAGCTTGGCCAACATAAGGGGCGGCTACGAGCAGTACTTC.

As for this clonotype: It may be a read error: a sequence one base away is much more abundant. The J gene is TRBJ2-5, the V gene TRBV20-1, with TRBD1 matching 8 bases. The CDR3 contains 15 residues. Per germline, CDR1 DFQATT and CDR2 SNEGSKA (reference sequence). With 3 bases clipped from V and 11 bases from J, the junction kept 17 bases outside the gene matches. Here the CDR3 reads CSASPGGISYNEQYF. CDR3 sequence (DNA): TGCAGTGCTAGCCCAGGGGGCATCTCCTACAATGAGCAGTACTTC.